This T cell receptor beta chain was sequenced in a study of beta chain features in type 1 diabetes. Isolated RNA was reverse transcribed in full, so expressed TCRB transcripts were sequenced. Measured with immunoSEQ multiplex PCR; TCRdb has only the in-frame clones, and not every one. Here the sample spans about 140,000 clones, less than 8.5% being singletons. Germline CDR1 KGHSH, CDR2 LQKENI. V gave up 3 bases and J gave up 3 bases; unmatched junction bases: 5. The CDR3 has 15 amino acids. This clone showed up just a few times. Sequenced sample: central memory CD4+ T cells from blood. The receptor's source is a woman in her thirties in good health. The chain recombines TRBV18 with TRBJ1-2; 9 bases are shared with TRBD1. The CDR3, as DNA: TGTGCCAGCTCACCGGGACAGGGAGGGGACTATGGCTACACCTTC. It specifies CASSPGQGGDYGYTF.